This T cell receptor beta chain was sequenced in a study of response to subunit inactivated influenza vaccine. Findings and limits, study-wide: It was the authors' suggestion that each seasonal influenza vaccination recruits few new T cells.

This CDR3 spans 14 amino acids. Germline assignment: CDR1 DFQATT and CDR2 SNEGSKA (reference sequence). The germline V and J ends were trimmed by 1 base and 6 bases, with 13 bases remaining between them. This clonotype was seen a few times. Antigen: not known. TCRdb analysed the RT-PCR reads with MiXCR anew, one entry per CDR3 protein. The table records 650,000 to 800,000 distinct CDR3 sequences, approximately 15% of them present only once. This chain uses TRBV20-1 with TRBJ2-1; tentatively, D is TRBD2 (5 bases). The source material was PBMCs from blood, sampled 14 days before vaccination. This sequence originates from a man aged 50-60 years who received an inactivated influenza vaccine. The CDR3 DNA sequence: TGCAGTGCTAGAGCGGTGGACTCGACCAATGAGCAGTTCTTC. Residues: CSARAVDSTNEQFF.